This T cell receptor beta chain was observed in a study of CD8 T cells in Susac syndrome. Blood CD8+ and CD4+ T cells underwent high-throughput TCR beta sequencing. The CDR3 extends over 13 amino acids. Germline CDR1 reads SNHLY; CDR2 reads FYNNEI. With 6 bases removed from V and 3 bases from J, the gap between germline ends came to 9 bases. With random hexamers, reverse transcription was performed on about 0.5 to 1 ug of RNA. Amplification of the TCR beta CDR3 was carried out by immunoSEQ multiplex PCR, which spanned a total of 54 Vbeta and 13 Jbeta segments. TCRdb re-called the immunoSEQ multiplex PCR reads through MiXCR, storing one row per CDR3 protein. The sample holds around 280,000 distinct CDR3 sequences, around 92% seen once.

The sample taken for sequencing was CD4+ T cells from PBMCs. The sequence came from a human donor with multiple sclerosis. V and J are TRBV2 and TRBJ1-5, with D unclear. In DNA, the CDR3 is TGTGCCAGCAGGCCCGACCTCAATCAGCCCCAGCATTTT. This translates into CASRPDLNQPQHF.